This T cell receptor (beta chain) was retrieved from a study of shared clonotypes between healthy human individuals. The assay was immunoSEQ multiplex PCR, and TCRdb's table has in-frame clones only and misses some. In the table there are millions of clones, about 92% of which are singletons. Splitting the CD4+ cells yielded a CD45RA+ naive subset and a CD45RA-negative memory subset. This clone was seen a single time. Antigen unknown. Overall study results and limits: The study generally estimated greater richness for naive than memory subsets.

V was shortened by 7 bases and J by 6 bases, with 19 bases between the two germline ends. The CDR3 contains 15 residues. Germline values: CDR1 MDHEN, CDR2 SYDVKM. The sequencing sample was made of naive CD4+ T cells sorted from blood. Subset: CD45RA+ positively selected. The chain joins TRBV28 to TRBJ1-5; tentatively, D is TRBD1 (6 bases). The clonotype was recovered from a man between 18 and 29 years old in good health. CDR3 region: CASTKILGGIQPQHF. For the CDR3, the DNA is TGTGCCAGCACTAAGATCTTGGGGGGCATTCAGCCCCAGCATTTT.